This note documents a single TCR beta chain sequence. This clonotype occurred a few times. Its antigen remains unidentified. No much larger clone is present one base from it, and per-base qualities are unavailable. The data stem from a study of vaccination and CD4 T cells after COVID-19 (dated by TCRdb to between 2021 and 2024). Concerning the study at large: Convalescent patients had a positive SARS-CoV-2 result on nasal swab PCR, and of these patients, several had mild disease and one had severe disease. The convalescent cohort included six males and four females, with two Hispanic individuals, seven Caucasians, two Asians and one multiracial person. For stimulating the cultures, overlapping spike peptide pools were used, derived from SARS-CoV-2 as well as from the common cold coronaviruses HCoV-NL63, HCoV-OC43 and HCoV-229E. Participants got two doses of the Pfizer-BioNTech BNT162b2 vaccine (n=8) or two doses of the Moderna mRNA-1273 vaccine (n=2). Post-COVID blood samples were collected from convalescent patients a median of approximately 93 days after diagnosis, with a range of roughly 30 to 170 days. In 10 COVID-19 convalescent patients and a few infection-naive healthy vaccine recipients, the spike-specific CD4+ TCR repertoire before mRNA vaccination was compared with the repertoire after mRNA vaccination. The time from the second vaccine dose to post-vaccine blood sampling had a median of around 72 days and ranged from about 12 to 241 days. In control cultures, a CEFX viral epitope pool was used as positive control, an HIV-1 Nef peptide pool was used as negative control, or no peptide was added. Study-level results and caveats: Only a relatively small number of convalescent patients were included in the study, and early timepoints following natural infection were not analyzed. An increase in the median number of SARS-CoV-2-reactive clonotypes from some 20 after infection to roughly 39 after vaccination was observed, but the change was not found to be significant. Of the vaccine-specific clones found in convalescent patients, nearly all (304 of 307) were mono-reactive for SARS-CoV-2 spike instead of being cross-reactive with common cold coronaviruses. In convalescent patients, a median approximately 83% of post-vaccine SARS-CoV-2-reactive clones were detected only after vaccination, suggesting vaccine-specific priming.

Reading the germline V gene (reference sequence) gives CDR1 DFQATT and CDR2 SNEGSKA. V loses 0 bases of germline sequence and J loses 8 bases, and the interval between the two ends is 11 bases. From the cysteine up to the phenylalanine, the CDR3 has a length of 12 residues. Only the CDR3 region is kept as DNA, spanning 36 bases read in frame from base 1. The protocol used for the library was PCR. At the Johns Hopkins FTIC core, DNA from the cultured CD4+ T cells underwent TCR sequencing with the Oncomine TCR Beta short-read assay. The QIAamp micro DNA kit was used to extract genomic DNA from the cultured CD4+ T cells. Oncomine TCR Beta libraries from cultured CD4+ T cells were pooled with unique dual indexes and sequenced on an Illumina iSeq 100. As for the original processing: Non-productive sequences were removed, and CDR3s not starting with C, not ending with F or W, or shorter than 7 amino acids were discarded. The MANAFEST web application was used to identify antigen-specific clonotypes by comparing peptide-stimulated wells against reference wells and other culture wells. For a clone to be called positive, the clone needed an FDR below 0.05, an odds ratio above 5, and a productive frequency above 0.1% in at least two of three replicate wells. Clonotypes that were significantly expanded in both SARS-CoV-2 spike wells and at least one common cold coronavirus spike condition were defined as cross-reactive. Levenshtein distances (stringdist) and unrooted phylogenetic trees (ape) in R version 3.6.1 were used to assess CDR3 homology. The raw public reads went through TCRdb reprocessing: fastp at Q25, MiXCR clone calling, in-frame beta chains kept. Under each unique CDR3 protein, matching rows form one entry showing the most common genes and DNA. TCRdb, rather than the study authors, made the V and J calls. The table for this sample lists some 4,400 distinct CDR3 sequences; more than 30% of them were counted only once. Under 35% of the sample rests with the top ten.

The sample's treatment or condition, from its label and the paper: roughly 11-day PBMC culture with coronavirus spike peptide pools or control peptides (ViraFEST assay). The ViraFEST assay was used in the study, in which antigen-specific T cells were expanded with peptide pools and expanded clonotypes were subsequently identified by TCR sequencing. The convalescent patients' positive SARS-CoV-2 PCR tests were from March to December 2020, which was before the Alpha, Beta and Delta variants emerged in the United States. Each well held 1.5 million to 2.5 million PBMCs cultured with 10 ug/ml peptide pools in IMDM containing approximately 5% human AB serum and approximately 10 IU/ml IL-2. On days 3 and 7, half of the culture medium was replaced with fresh IL-2-containing medium. After around 11 days of culture, CD4+ T cells were isolated by negative selection with the EasySep CD4+ T cell isolation kit. Ficoll-Paque Plus gradient centrifugation was used to isolate PBMCs from whole blood, and the isolated PBMCs were then either used fresh or cryopreserved at -140C. Triplicate wells were generally used for each culture condition.

Sequenced sample: CD4+ T cells from blood, cultured in vitro. Recombination linked TRBV20-1 to TRBJ2-7, with the D gene not clear enough to name. The sequence came from a human donor who had recovered from COVID-19. The CDR3 reads CSARESRAKQYF. The nucleotide sequence is given as TGCAGTGCTAGAGAATCCCGGGCGAAGCAGTACTTC.